Below are 24 T cell receptor beta chains sequenced from a single sample in a study of T cell responses to AZD1222 COVID-19 vaccine. Assay: immunoSEQ multiplex PCR; the TCRdb copy retains only in-frame clones and omits some. Among 130,000 or so clones listed, approximately 93% were seen once. The input for sequencing was peripheral blood, taken on day 0 of AZD1222 vaccination. The source is an adult in good health.

V usage is TRBV10-3 and J usage is TRBJ1-3; 10 bases are a match to TRBD1. V trimming: 10 bases; J trimming: 5 bases; junction bases outside the gene matches: 5. CDR1 and CDR2 (germline): ENHRY, SYGVKD. The CDR3 length is 13 residues. CDR3 residues: CATTGQGRNTIYF. CDR3 in DNA: TGTGCCACAACGGGACAGGGGAGAAACACCATATATTTT.

J is TRBJ2-7 and V is TRBV13, with D perhaps TRBD2 (6 bases). CDR3 size: 16 residues. Looked up from germline, CDR1 is PRHDT and CDR2 is FYEKMQ (reference sequence). Between the trimmed V and J ends, which lost 5 bases and 0 bases, there was a span of 17 bases. The CDR3 sequence is CASSPKGGLPSYEQYF. CDR3 nucleotide sequence: TGTGCCAGCAGCCCCAAGGGAGGATTACCCTCCTACGAGCAGTACTTC. Full variable domain (missing parts from reference TRBV13 and TRBJ2-7): AAGVIQSPRHLIKEKRETATLKCYPIPRHDTVYWYQQGPGQDPQFLISFYEKMQSDKGSIPDRFSAQQFSDYHSELNMSSLELGDSALYFCASSPKGGLPSYEQYFGPGTRLTVT.

The chain has TRBV3-1 (or the pseudogene TRBV3-2) and TRBJ1-1; D might be TRBD1 (6 bases). Trimming removed 0 bases at V and 5 bases at J, with 10 bases between. Germline V lookup: CDR1 LGHDT, CDR2 YNNKEL (reference sequence). The CDR3 is 14 amino acids. The DNA of the CDR3 is TGTGCCAGCAGCCAAGACAGGGGTTGGACTGAAGCTTTCTTT. It codes for CASSQDRGWTEAFF.

The gene calls are TRBV4-2 and TRBJ2-1; D assignment may be TRBD1 or TRBD2 (5 bases each). V gave up 3 bases and J gave up 6 bases, with 12 bases separating them. The CDR3 has 14 residues. Germline V gene sequence: CDR1 LGHNA, CDR2 YNFKEQ. The CDR3: CASSQPGPSNEQFF. The CDR3 nucleotides read TGTGCCAGCAGCCAGCCGGGACCGAGCAATGAGCAGTTCTTC.

The V call is TRBV7-2, the J call TRBJ2-3; D may match TRBD1 or TRBD2 (5 bases each). The length of the CDR3 is 18 residues. V lost 3 bases, J lost 2 bases, and 21 bases lay in between. From germline, CDR1 is SGHTA and CDR2 FQGNSA. DNA for the CDR3: TGTGCCAGCAGCTTGTGGGGGACCTTAGTAACCACCACAGATACGCAGTATTTT. This codes for CASSLWGTLVTTTDTQYF.

The chain combines TRBV25-1 with TRBJ1-6; TRBD1 aligns across 9 bases. CDR1 and CDR2 (germline): MGHDK, SYGVNS. Trimming took 4 bases from V and 7 from J; bases not matched to a gene: 5. The CDR3 sequence is 15 residues long. CDR3 DNA sequence: TGTGCCAGCAGTGGGGACAGGGCCCGGAATTCACCCCTCCACTTT. The encoded protein is CASSGDRARNSPLHF.

The chain uses TRBV7-9 and TRBJ2-1, with 13 positions matching TRBD2. V lost 5 bases to trimming and J lost 9 bases; unmatched junction nucleotides: 10. Germline V lookup: CDR1 SEHNR, CDR2 FQNEAQ (reference sequence). The CDR3 is 16 amino acids. For the CDR3, the DNA is TGTGCCAGCAGCGCGAGACTAGCGGGGGGATCTGGTGAGCAGTTCTTC. It encodes CASSARLAGGSGEQFF.

The V and J genes are TRBV5-6 and TRBJ2-5; D possibly corresponds to TRBD1 (5 bases). Germline-derived CDR1 and CDR2 are SGHDT and YYEEEE. The CDR3 contains 14 residues. Trimming took off 1 base at V and 1 base at J, with 8 bases between the two ends. The CDR3 DNA reads TGTGCCAGCAGCTTGCAAGGGGTCCAAGAGACCCAGTACTTC. Its protein product is CASSLQGVQETQYF. Together with reference TRBV5-6 and TRBJ2-5, the CDR3 gives the full variable domain: DAGVTQSPTHLIKTRGQQVTLRCSPKSGHDTVSWYQQALGQGPQFIFQYYEEEERQRGNFPDRFSGHQFPNYSSELNVNALLLGDSALYLCASSLQGVQETQYFGPGTRLLVL.

The V and J genes are TRBV7-9 and TRBJ2-3; possibly TRBD2 for D (6 bases). Trimming shortened V by 5 bases and J by 2 bases, and 20 bases separated the two germline ends. This CDR3 comprises 17 residues. The germline CDR1 and CDR2 sequences are SEHNR and FQNEAQ (reference sequence). CDR3 protein: CASSRPGGTYNTDTQYF. The DNA for the CDR3 is TGTGCCAGCAGCCGGCCCGGCGGGACGTATAACACAGATACGCAGTATTTT. Complete variable domain (other parts from reference TRBV7-9 and TRBJ2-3): DTGVSQNPRHKITKRGQNVTFRCDPISEHNRLYWYRQTLGQGPEFLTYFQNEAQLEKSRLLSDRFSAERPKGSFSTLEIQRTEQGDSAMYLCASSRPGGTYNTDTQYFGPGTRLTVL.

The chain's CDR3 is CASSSRQGSYEQYF. The CDR3 DNA is TGTGCCAGCAGCAGTCGACAGGGGTCCTACGAGCAGTACTTC. This chain links TRBV11-2 with TRBJ2-7; 8 positions agree with TRBD1. Per germline, CDR1 SGHAT and CDR2 FQNNGV. Trimming took 5 bases from V and 1 from J; bases not matched to a gene: 4. The CDR3 totals 14 residues.

This clone was seen a handful of times. The rearrangement links TRBV11-2 to TRBJ2-7; 8 bases map to TRBD1. V lost 4 bases, J lost 6 bases, and 8 bases stayed unmatched. This CDR3 contains 14 residues. CDR1 SGHAT and CDR2 FQNNGV come from the germline V gene. The DNA of the CDR3 is TGTGCCAGCAGCTCCCCCGGGACAGGAGGCGAGCAGTACTTC. This codes for CASSSPGTGGEQYF.

This rearrangement joins TRBV18 to TRBJ1-2; the D gene is possibly TRBD1 (5 bases). The CDR3 is 15 amino acids. Germline CDR1 reads KGHSH; CDR2 reads LQKENI. Between the trimmed V and J ends, which lost 3 bases and 0 bases, there was a span of 11 bases. CDR3 sequence (DNA): TGTGCCAGCTCACCCCAGACAGAGACTAACTATGGCTACACCTTC. Residues: CASSPQTETNYGYTF.

J is TRBJ2-7 and V is TRBV6-1; possible D gene TRBD1, 5 bases. The CDR3 contains 14 residues. Germline V CDR1 and CDR2: MNHNS, SASEGT. The ends were cut back, 1 base at V and 2 bases at J, with 9 bases in the middle. The CDR3 bases are TGTGCCAGCAGTGAAGAGGGGCCTACCTACGAGCAGTACTTC. Amino acids: CASSEEGPTYEQYF.

The V gene is TRBV15, the J gene TRBJ2-7; D remains ambiguous. The CDR3 totals 13 residues. Trimming took off 0 bases at V and 9 bases at J, with 12 bases between the two ends. The germline V gene encodes CDR1 LNHNV and CDR2 YYDKDF (reference sequence). Here the CDR3 DNA reads TGTGCCACCAGCAGAGATGAGCAGGACGGGCAGTACTTC. Its protein product is CATSRDEQDGQYF.

The rearrangement uses TRBV20-1 and TRBJ2-7, with D hard to call. CDR1 DFQATT and CDR2 SNEGSKA come from the germline V gene (reference sequence). CDR3 length: 12 amino acids. The V end was cut by 3 bases, the J end by 0 bases, with 6 bases between. The CDR3 spells CSASGASYEQYF. In DNA, the CDR3 is TGCAGTGCTAGTGGAGCCTCCTACGAGCAGTACTTC.

The V call is TRBV19, the J call TRBJ2-1, with TRBD1 matching over 11 bases. Germline V lookup: CDR1 LNHDA, CDR2 SQIVND (reference sequence). V shed 9 bases, J shed 3 bases, and the junction held 10 bases outside the gene matches. The CDR3 totals 16 residues. CDR3 sequence reads: CASPWGGTGGYNEQFF. As DNA, the CDR3 is TGTGCCAGCCCCTGGGGGGGGACAGGGGGCTACAATGAGCAGTTCTTC.

The chain combines TRBV4-1 with TRBJ1-1, with TRBD1 matching 7 bases. This CDR3 region has 17 residues. Germline CDR1 MGHRA, CDR2 YSYEKL. Trimming took 2 bases from V and 2 from J; bases not matched to a gene: 11. CDR3 DNA: TGCGCCAGCAGCCAACCGACTCAGGGGGGGGTTAACACTGAAGCTTTCTTT. This translates into CASSQPTQGGVNTEAFF.

V usage is TRBV4-1 and J usage is TRBJ1-2; 9 positions agree with TRBD1. Germline V gene lookup returns CDR1 MGHRA and CDR2 YSYEKL. This CDR3 comprises 14 residues. V shed 2 bases, J shed 5 bases, and the junction held 3 bases outside the gene matches. CDR3 amino acids: CASSQLDRGYGYTF. The CDR3 DNA follows: TGCGCCAGCAGCCAACTGGACAGGGGTTATGGCTACACCTTC.

The gene calls are TRBV29-1 and TRBJ2-7, with D possibly being TRBD1 or TRBD2 (5 bases each). CDR3 length equals 12 residues. V lost 1 base to trimming and J lost 7 bases, with 11 bases between them. The germline V gene has CDR1 SQVTM and CDR2 ANQGSEA. CDR3 nucleotides: TGCAGCGTTGAAGGGGACGGGGCTGAGCAGTACTTC. Amino acids: CSVEGDGAEQYF.

The rearrangement links TRBV19 to TRBJ1-5, with D unclear. The CDR3 sequence is 14 residues long. Germline CDR1 LNHDA, CDR2 SQIVND (reference sequence). V dropped 7 bases and J dropped 1 base, with 11 bases sitting between them. The DNA for the CDR3 is TGTGCCAGTACTAGGGCAATAAGCAATCAGCCCCAGCATTTT. Its protein is CASTRAISNQPQHF.

Here the CDR3 DNA reads TGTGCCAGTGGGACGACGAACACTGAAGCTTTCTTT. It codes for CASGTTNTEAFF. This rearrangement joins TRBV19 to TRBJ1-1, with a weak D call TRBD1 (5 bases). The CDR3 is made up of 12 amino acids. V gave up 8 bases and J gave up 1 base, with 8 bases separating them. CDR1 is LNHDA and CDR2 is SQIVND in the germline V gene (reference sequence).

The CDR3 here is CASSHGTQGWTEAFF. CDR3 nucleotides: TGTGCCAGCAGCCACGGGACCCAAGGATGGACTGAAGCTTTCTTT. The chain recombines TRBV7-9 with TRBJ1-1; D may be TRBD1 (5 bases). V was clipped by 5 bases and J by 5 bases, with 18 bases between them. The CDR3 is 15 amino acids. In germline, CDR1 is SEHNR, CDR2 FQNEAQ (reference sequence).

In DNA form, the CDR3 reads TGTGCCATCAGGGCCCGGGGGGACGTTCTGAACGAGCAGTACTTC. It specifies CAIRARGDVLNEQYF. The rearrangement links TRBV10-3 to TRBJ2-7; 7 bases line up with TRBD2. Germline values: CDR1 ENHRY, CDR2 SYGVKD. The J segment lost 5 bases and the V segment lost 6 bases, leaving 13 bases of the junction unmatched. The CDR3 totals 15 residues.

The rearrangement joins TRBV5-1 to TRBJ2-7; unclear D gene. Looked up from germline, CDR1 is SGHRS and CDR2 is YFSETQ. The V end lost 5 bases, the J end lost 4 bases, and 22 bases lay between the germline ends. The CDR3 runs 16 residues. The CDR3 reads CASSPGAYVDFYEQYF. As DNA, the CDR3 is TGCGCCAGCAGTCCAGGCGCCTACGTAGACTTTTACGAGCAGTACTTC.